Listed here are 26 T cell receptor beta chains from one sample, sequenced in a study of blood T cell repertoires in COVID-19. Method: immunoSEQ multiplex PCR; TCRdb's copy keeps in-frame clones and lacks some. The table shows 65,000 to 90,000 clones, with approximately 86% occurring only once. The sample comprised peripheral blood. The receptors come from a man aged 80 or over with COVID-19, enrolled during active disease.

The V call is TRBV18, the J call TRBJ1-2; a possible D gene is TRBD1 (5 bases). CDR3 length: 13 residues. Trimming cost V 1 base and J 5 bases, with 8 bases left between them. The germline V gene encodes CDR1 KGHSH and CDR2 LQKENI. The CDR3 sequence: CASSPRRVYGYTF. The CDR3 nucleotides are TGTGCCAGCTCACCACGCAGGGTATATGGCTACACCTTC.

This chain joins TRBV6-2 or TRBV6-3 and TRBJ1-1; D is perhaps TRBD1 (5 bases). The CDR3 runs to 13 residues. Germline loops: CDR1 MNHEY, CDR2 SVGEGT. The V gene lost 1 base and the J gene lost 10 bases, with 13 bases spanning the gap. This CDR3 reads CASSYLASQGAFF. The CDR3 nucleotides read TGTGCCAGCAGTTACTTGGCCTCTCAGGGAGCTTTCTTT.

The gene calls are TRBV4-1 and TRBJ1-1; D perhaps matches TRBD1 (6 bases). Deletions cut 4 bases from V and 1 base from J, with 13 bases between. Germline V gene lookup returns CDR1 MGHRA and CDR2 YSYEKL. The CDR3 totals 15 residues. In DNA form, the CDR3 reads TGCGCCAGCAGCCCCGGACAGCTTCGGAACACTGAAGCTTTCTTT. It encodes CASSPGQLRNTEAFF.

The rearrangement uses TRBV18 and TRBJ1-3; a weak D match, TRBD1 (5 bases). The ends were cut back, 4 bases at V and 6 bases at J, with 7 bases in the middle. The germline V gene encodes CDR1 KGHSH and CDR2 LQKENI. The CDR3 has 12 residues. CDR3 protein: CASSQGLNTIYF. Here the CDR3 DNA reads TGTGCCAGCTCACAGGGGTTAAACACCATATATTTT.

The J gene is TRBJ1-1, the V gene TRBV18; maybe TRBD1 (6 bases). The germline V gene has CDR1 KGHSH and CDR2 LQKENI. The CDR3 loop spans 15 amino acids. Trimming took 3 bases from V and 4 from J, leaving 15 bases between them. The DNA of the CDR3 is TGTGCCAGCTCACCTAACGGGGGGGCGGGCACTGAAGCTTTCTTT. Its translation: CASSPNGGAGTEAFF.

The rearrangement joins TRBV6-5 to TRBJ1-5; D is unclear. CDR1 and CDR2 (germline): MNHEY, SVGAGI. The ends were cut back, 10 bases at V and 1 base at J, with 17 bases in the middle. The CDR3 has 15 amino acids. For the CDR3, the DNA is TGTGCCACCTTTGCCCCCGGGAAAAGCAATCAGCCCCAGCATTTT. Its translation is CATFAPGKSNQPQHF.

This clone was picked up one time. Here the CDR3 DNA reads TGCGCCAGTTCAGACGGACAGCCTTACCAAGAGACCCAGTACTTC. Protein sequence: CASSDGQPYQETQYF. The chain joins TRBV5-1 to TRBJ2-5, with D perhaps matching TRBD1 (6 bases). This CDR3 has 15 residues. Trimming cost V 8 bases and J 0 bases, with 17 bases left between them. The germline V gene encodes CDR1 SGHRS and CDR2 YFSETQ. The whole variable domain, remainder taken from reference TRBV5-1 and TRBJ2-5, is KAGVTQTPRYLIKTRGQQVTLSCSPISGHRSVSWYQQTPGQGLQFLFEYFSETQRNKGNFPGRFSGRQFSNSRSEMNVSTLELGDSALYLCASSDGQPYQETQYFGPGTRLLVL.

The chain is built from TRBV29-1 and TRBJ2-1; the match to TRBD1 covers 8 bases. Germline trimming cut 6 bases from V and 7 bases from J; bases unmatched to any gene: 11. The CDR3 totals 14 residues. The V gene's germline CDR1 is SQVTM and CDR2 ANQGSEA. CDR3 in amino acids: CSVRDRGGFNEQFF. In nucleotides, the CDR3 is TGCAGCGTCCGAGACAGGGGTGGGTTTAATGAGCAGTTCTTC.

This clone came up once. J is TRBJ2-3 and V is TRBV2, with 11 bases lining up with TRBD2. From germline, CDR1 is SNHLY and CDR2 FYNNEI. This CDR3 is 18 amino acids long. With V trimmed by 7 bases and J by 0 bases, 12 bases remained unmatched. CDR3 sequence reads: CASTPGWASGGSTDTQYF. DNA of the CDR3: TGTGCCAGCACCCCTGGTTGGGCTAGCGGGGGGAGCACAGATACGCAGTATTTT.

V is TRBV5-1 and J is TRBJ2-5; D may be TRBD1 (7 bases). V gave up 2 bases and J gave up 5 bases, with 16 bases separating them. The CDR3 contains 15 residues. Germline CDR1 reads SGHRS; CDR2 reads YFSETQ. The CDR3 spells CASSFRGDGPETQYF. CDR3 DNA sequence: TGCGCCAGCAGCTTCAGGGGGGACGGTCCGGAGACCCAGTACTTC.

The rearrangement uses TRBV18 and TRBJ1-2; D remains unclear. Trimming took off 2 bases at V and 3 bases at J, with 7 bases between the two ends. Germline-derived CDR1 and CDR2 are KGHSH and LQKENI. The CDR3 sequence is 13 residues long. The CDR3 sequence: CASSPVGDYGYTF. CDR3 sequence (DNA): TGTGCCAGCTCACCAGTCGGGGACTATGGCTACACCTTC.

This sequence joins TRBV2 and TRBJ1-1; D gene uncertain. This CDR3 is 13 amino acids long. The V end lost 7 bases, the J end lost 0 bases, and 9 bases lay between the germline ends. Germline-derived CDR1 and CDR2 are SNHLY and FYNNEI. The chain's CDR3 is CASTVVMNTEAFF. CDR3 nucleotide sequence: TGTGCCAGCACAGTCGTAATGAACACTGAAGCTTTCTTT.

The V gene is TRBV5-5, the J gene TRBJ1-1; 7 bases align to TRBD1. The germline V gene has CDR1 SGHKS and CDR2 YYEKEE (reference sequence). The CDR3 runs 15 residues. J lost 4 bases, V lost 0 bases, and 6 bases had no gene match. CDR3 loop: CASSLGQGEVTEAFF. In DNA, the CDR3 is TGTGCCAGCAGCTTGGGACAGGGAGAAGTCACTGAAGCTTTCTTT.

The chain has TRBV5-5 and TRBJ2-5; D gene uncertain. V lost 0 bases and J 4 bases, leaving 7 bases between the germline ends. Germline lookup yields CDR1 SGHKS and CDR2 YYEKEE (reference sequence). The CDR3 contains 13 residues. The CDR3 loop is CASSLGQSETQYF. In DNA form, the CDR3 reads TGTGCCAGCAGCTTGGGGCAGTCAGAGACCCAGTACTTC.

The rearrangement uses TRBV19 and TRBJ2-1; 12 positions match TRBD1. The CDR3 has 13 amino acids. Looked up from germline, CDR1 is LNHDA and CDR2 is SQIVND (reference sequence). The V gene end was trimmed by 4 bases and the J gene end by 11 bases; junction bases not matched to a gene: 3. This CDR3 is CASSRDRGPKQFF. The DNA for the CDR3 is TGTGCCAGTAGTAGGGACAGGGGGCCAAAGCAGTTCTTC.

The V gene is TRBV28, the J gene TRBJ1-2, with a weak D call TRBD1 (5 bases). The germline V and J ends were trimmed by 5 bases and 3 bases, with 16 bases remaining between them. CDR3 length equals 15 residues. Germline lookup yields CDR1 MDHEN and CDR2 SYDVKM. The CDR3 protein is CASSRGTDGHYGYTF. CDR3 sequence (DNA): TGTGCCAGCAGTCGCGGGACGGATGGTCACTATGGCTACACCTTC.

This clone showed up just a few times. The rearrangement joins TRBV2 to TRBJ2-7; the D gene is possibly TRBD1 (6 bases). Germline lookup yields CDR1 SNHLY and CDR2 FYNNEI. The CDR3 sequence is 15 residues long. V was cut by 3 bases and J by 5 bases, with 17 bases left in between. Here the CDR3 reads CASSEERWGQHEQYF. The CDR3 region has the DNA TGTGCCAGCAGTGAGGAGCGCTGGGGGCAACACGAGCAGTACTTC.

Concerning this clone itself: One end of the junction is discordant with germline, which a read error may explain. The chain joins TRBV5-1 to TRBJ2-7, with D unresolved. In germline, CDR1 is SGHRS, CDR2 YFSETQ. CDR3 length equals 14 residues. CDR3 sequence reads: CASSLGPPNYEQYF. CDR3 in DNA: TGCGCCAGCAGTTTGGGCCCTCCTAACTACGAGCAGTACTTC.

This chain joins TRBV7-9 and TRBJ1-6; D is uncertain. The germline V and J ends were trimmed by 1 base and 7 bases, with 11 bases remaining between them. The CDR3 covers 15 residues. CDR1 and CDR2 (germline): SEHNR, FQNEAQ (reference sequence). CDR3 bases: TGTGCCAGCAGCTTAGAATCAGGAGGGAATTCACCCCTCCACTTT. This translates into CASSLESGGNSPLHF.

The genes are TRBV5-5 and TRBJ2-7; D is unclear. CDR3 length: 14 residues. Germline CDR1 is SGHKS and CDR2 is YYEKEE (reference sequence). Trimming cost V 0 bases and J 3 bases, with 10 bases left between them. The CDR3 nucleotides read TGTGCCAGCAGCTTGGAGAGGCTCCGCTACGAGCAGTACTTC. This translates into CASSLERLRYEQYF. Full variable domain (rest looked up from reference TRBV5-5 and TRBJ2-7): DAGVTQSPTHLIKTRGQQVTLRCSPISGHKSVSWYQQVLGQGPQFIFQYYEKEERGRGNFPDRFSARQFPNYSSELNVNALLLGDSALYLCASSLERLRYEQYFGPGTRLTVT.

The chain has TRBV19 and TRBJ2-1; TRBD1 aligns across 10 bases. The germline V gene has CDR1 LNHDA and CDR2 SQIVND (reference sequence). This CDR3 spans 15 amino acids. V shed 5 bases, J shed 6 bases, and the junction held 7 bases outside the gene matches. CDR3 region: CASSVTGTGVNEQFF. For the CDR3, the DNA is TGTGCCAGTAGTGTTACCGGGACAGGGGTCAATGAGCAGTTCTTC.

The CDR3 sequence: CASGAPGQGKMNTEAFF. The CDR3, as DNA: TGCGCCAGCGGGGCCCCGGGACAGGGGAAGATGAACACTGAAGCTTTCTTT. V gene TRBV10-1 combines with J gene TRBJ1-1, with 10 bases fitting TRBD1. There are 17 residues in the CDR3. The ends lost 8 bases at V and 0 bases at J; junction bases unmatched: 12. Germline CDR1 reads WNHNN; CDR2 reads SYGVQD (reference sequence).

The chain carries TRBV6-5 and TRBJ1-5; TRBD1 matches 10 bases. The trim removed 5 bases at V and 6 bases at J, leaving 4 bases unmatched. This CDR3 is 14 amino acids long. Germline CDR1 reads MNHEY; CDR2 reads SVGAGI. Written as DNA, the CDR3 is TGTGCCAGCAGTCCAGGGACAGGGGCTCAGCCCCAGCATTTT. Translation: CASSPGTGAQPQHF.

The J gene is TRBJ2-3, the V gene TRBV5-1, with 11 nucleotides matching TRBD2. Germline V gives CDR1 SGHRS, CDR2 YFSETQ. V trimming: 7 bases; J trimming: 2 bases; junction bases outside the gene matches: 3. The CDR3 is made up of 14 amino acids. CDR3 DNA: TGCGCCAGCCGGACTAGCGGGTTCACAGATACGCAGTATTTT. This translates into CASRTSGFTDTQYF.

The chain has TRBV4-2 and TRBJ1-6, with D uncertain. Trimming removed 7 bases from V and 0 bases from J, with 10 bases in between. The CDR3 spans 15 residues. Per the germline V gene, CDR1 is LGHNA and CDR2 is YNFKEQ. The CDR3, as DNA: TGTGCCAGCACCCGGCAGGTCTCCTATAATTCACCCCTCCACTTT. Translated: CASTRQVSYNSPLHF.

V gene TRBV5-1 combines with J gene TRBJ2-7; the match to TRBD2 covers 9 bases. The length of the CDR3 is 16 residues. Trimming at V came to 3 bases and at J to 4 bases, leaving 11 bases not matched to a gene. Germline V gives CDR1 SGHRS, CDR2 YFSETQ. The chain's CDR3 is CASSSLVGLARYEQYF. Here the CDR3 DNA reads TGCGCCAGCAGCTCCCTGGTGGGACTAGCCAGGTACGAGCAGTACTTC.